This T cell receptor (beta chain) was retrieved from a study of long-term antiretroviral therapy in people with HIV. Study-wide results and caveats: The repertoire was dominated at all time points by clones expanded before ART. Transplant-donor-level diversity was not reached after ART, though diversity increased.

On this clone: The antigen is not known.

Every donor had one or more pre-ART and two or more post-ART PBMC samples. Every specimen provided about 0.9-10 million cryopreserved PBMC before DNA extraction took place. Germline values: CDR1 SQVTM, CDR2 ANQGSEA. The CDR3 is 12 residues long. With V trimmed by 7 bases and J by 6 bases, 4 bases remained unmatched. Running of the v3.0 immunoSEQ assay took place at survey level. The protocol was immunoSEQ multiplex PCR, while the TCRdb copy is restricted to in-frame clones and leaves out a portion. The table includes 9,500 to 12,000 clones, around 81% detected once. This sequence joins TRBV29-1 and TRBJ2-2; 8 bases are a match to TRBD2. This TCR derives from a middle-aged man with HIV. The sample consisted of unsorted PBMCs, taken 1.8 years after starting antiretroviral therapy. In nucleotides, the CDR3 is TGCAGCGCCTTAGCGGGGCCCGGGGAGCTGTTTTTT. This gives the protein CSALAGPGELFF.